This entry concerns a single T cell receptor beta chain. Germline V gene lookup returns CDR1 LGHDT and CDR2 YNNKEL (reference sequence). The CDR3 is 18 residues long. The ends lost 4 bases at V and 9 bases at J; junction bases unmatched: 14. The table came from immunoSEQ multiplex PCR; TCRdb's copy has only in-frame clones and leaves some out. Seen here are approximately 160,000 clones, 81% observed once, and the top ten hold roughly a tenth. The data stem from a study of blood T cell repertoires in COVID-19. The rearrangement links TRBV3-1 (or the pseudogene TRBV3-2) to TRBJ2-2, with 13 bases identical to TRBD2. The clonotype was recovered from a human donor in a cohort sampled during active COVID-19. The sample consisted of peripheral blood. The CDR3 nucleotides are TGTGCCAGCAGCCCGAGGGGGACTAGCGGGGTTCTCTCCCGGGAGCTGTTTTTT. This gives the protein CASSPRGTSGVLSRELFF.